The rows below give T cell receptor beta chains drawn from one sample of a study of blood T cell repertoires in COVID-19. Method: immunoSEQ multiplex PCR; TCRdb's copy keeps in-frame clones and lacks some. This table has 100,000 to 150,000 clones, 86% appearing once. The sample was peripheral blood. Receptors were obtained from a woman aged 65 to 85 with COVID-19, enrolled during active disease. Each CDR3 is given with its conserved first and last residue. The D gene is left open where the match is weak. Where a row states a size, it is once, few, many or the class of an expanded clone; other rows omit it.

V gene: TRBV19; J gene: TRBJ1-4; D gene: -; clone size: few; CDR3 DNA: TGTGCCAGTAGCCGGGGAGGAACTAATGAAAAACTGTTTTTT; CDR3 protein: CASSRGGTNEKLFF
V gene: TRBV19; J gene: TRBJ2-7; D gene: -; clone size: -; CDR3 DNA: TGTGCCAGTAGTACAGCAGGGAACTCCTACGAGCAGTACTTC; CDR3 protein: CASSTAGNSYEQYF
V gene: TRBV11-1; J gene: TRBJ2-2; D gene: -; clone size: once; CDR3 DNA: TGTGCCAGCAGCTTTAGGACTGGCACCGGGGAGCTGTTTTTT; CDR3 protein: CASSFRTGTGELFF
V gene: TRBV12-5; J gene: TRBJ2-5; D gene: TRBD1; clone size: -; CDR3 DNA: TGTGCTAGTGGTTTGGACACAGGGGTAGGGGAGACCCAGTACTTC; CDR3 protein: CASGLDTGVGETQYF
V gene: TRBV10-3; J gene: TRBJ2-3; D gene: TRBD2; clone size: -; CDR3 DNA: TGTGCCATCAGTGCTCGGGAGCGGGGGGGCCTTGGAGATACGCAGTATTTT; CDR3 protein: CAISARERGGLGDTQYF
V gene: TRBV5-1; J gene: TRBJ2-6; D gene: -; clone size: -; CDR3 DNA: TGCGCCAGCAGCTTGGAGACAGTAACTGGGGCCAACGTCCTGACTTTC; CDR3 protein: CASSLETVTGANVLTF
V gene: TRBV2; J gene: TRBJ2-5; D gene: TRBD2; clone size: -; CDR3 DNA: TGTGCCAGCAGTGCCGGGGGACTAGCGGGGGCCCAAGAGACCCAGTACTTC; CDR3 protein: CASSAGGLAGAQETQYF
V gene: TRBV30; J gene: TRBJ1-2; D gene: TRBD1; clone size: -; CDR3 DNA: TGTGCCTGGAGTGCAGGGGGAGACGGCTACACCTTC; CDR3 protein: CAWSAGGDGYTF
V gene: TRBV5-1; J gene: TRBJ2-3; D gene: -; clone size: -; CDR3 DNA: TGCGCCAGCAGGGTCGGGGTAGATTCTCTGTATACGCAGTATTTT; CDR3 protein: CASRVGVDSLYTQYF
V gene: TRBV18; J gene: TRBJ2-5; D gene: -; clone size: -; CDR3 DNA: TGTGCCAGCTCACCCGGCGGGCGACAAGAGACCCAGTACTTC; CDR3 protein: CASSPGGRQETQYF
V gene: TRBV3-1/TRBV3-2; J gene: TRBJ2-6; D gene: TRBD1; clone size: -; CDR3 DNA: TGTGCCAGCAGCCAAGAATGGGGACAGGGCTCTGGGGCCAACGTCCTGACTTTC; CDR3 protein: CASSQEWGQGSGANVLTF
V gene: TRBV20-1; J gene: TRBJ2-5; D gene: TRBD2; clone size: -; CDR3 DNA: TGCAGTGTAGGCGGGGGGACCCAGTACTTC; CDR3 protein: CSVGGGTQYF
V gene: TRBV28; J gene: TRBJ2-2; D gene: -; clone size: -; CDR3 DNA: TGTGCCAGCAGCATAGGAGGGGTTCAAACCGGGGAGCTGTTTTTT; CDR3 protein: CASSIGGVQTGELFF
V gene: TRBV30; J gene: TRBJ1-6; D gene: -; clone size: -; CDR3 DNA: TGTGCCTGGAGTGTACTTAATTCACCCCTCCACTTT; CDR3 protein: CAWSVLNSPLHF
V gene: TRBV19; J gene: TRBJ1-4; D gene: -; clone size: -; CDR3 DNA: TGTGCCAGTAGTTCGGCCCTCGGGGGGCACAATGAAAAACTGTTTTTT; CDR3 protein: CASSSALGGHNEKLFF
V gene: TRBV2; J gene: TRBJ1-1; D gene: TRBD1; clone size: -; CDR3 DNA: TGTGCCAGCAGCCTCGGACAGGGGAACACTGAAGCTTTCTTT; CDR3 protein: CASSLGQGNTEAFF
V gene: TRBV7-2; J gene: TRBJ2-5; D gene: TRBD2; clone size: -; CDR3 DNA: TGTGCCAGCAGCCCACTTAGCGGGGGGGCCGGAGAGACCCAGTACTTC; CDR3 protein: CASSPLSGGAGETQYF